Listed below are T cell receptor beta chains from one sample, sequenced in a study of blood T cells in healthy people across ages. TCRdb re-analysed the 5' RACE reads in MiXCR, keeping a single row per CDR3 protein. Of approximately 1.5 million distinct CDR3 sequences listed, about 35% are singletons. The sequenced sample consisted of blood. The receptors were sampled from a woman aged 30 to 39 in good health. Both conserved end residues are part of each CDR3. The D gene is left open where the match is weak. Clone sizes are given selectively: once, few, many, or a class where the clone is expanded.

d_call: TRBD1; j_call: TRBJ2-1; clone_size: -; v_call: TRBV5-1; cdr3_aa: CASSPTGSSCNEQFF; cdr3_nt: TGCGCCAGCAGCCCGACAGGGAGCTCCTGCAATGAGCAGTTCTTC
d_call: TRBD2; j_call: TRBJ2-7; clone_size: -; v_call: TRBV20-1; cdr3_aa: CSARDRYQAKREDEQYF; cdr3_nt: TGCAGTGCTAGAGATAGGTATCAGGCGAAGCGGGAAGACGAGCAGTACTTC
d_call: -; j_call: TRBJ2-3; clone_size: -; v_call: TRBV5-1; cdr3_aa: CASGYLGPDAGDTQYF; cdr3_nt: TGCGCCAGCGGATATCTGGGCCCGGATGCCGGAGATACGCAGTATTTT
d_call: -; j_call: TRBJ1-3; clone_size: -; v_call: TRBV27; cdr3_aa: CASRPTRPFLARMSGNTIYF; cdr3_nt: TGTGCCAGCAGACCGACCCGACCCTTTCTTGCCAGGATGTCTGGAAACACCATATATTTT
d_call: -; j_call: TRBJ2-1; clone_size: few; v_call: TRBV6-6; cdr3_aa: CASSSSVSYNEQFF; cdr3_nt: TGTGCCAGCAGTTCTAGCGTCTCCTACAATGAGCAGTTCTTC
d_call: TRBD1; j_call: TRBJ2-3; clone_size: -; v_call: TRBV6-5; cdr3_aa: CASEGDRAEDTQYF; cdr3_nt: TGTGCCAGCGAAGGGGACAGGGCGGAGGATACGCAGTATTTT
d_call: -; j_call: TRBJ2-7; clone_size: -; v_call: TRBV21-1; cdr3_aa: CASSKVETGGTEQYF; cdr3_nt: TGTGCCAGCAGCAAAGTCGAGACAGGGGGCACTGAGCAGTACTTC
d_call: TRBD2; j_call: TRBJ2-1; clone_size: few; v_call: TRBV5-1; cdr3_aa: CASTPRGETYNEQFF; cdr3_nt: TGCGCCAGCACCCCCCGGGGGGAAACCTACAATGAGCAGTTCTTC
d_call: -; j_call: TRBJ1-1; clone_size: -; v_call: TRBV7-2; cdr3_aa: CASSLAYRETEAFF; cdr3_nt: TGTGCCAGCAGCTTAGCATACAGGGAGACTGAAGCTTTCTTT
d_call: TRBD1; j_call: TRBJ2-1; clone_size: -; v_call: TRBV20-1; cdr3_aa: CSARRTHRGTSYNEQFF; cdr3_nt: TGCAGTGCTAGGCGGACCCACAGGGGAACATCCTACAATGAGCAGTTCTTC
d_call: -; j_call: TRBJ2-5; clone_size: few; v_call: TRBV6-5; cdr3_aa: CASSPFGGPVGAQYF; cdr3_nt: TGTGCCAGCAGTCCATTCGGGGGGCCAGTCGGGGCCCAGTACTTC
d_call: -; j_call: TRBJ1-2; clone_size: -; v_call: TRBV7-9; cdr3_aa: CASSLAKGTYGYTF; cdr3_nt: TGTGCCAGCAGCTTAGCGAAGGGGACCTATGGCTACACCTTC
d_call: -; j_call: TRBJ1-2; clone_size: -; v_call: TRBV3-1; cdr3_aa: CVSSQDWRRQAGGYTF; cdr3_nt: TGTGTCAGCAGCCAAGATTGGAGACGCCAGGCGGGTGGCTACACCTTC
d_call: -; j_call: TRBJ2-5; clone_size: few; v_call: TRBV7-8; cdr3_aa: CASSLGNRKETQYF; cdr3_nt: TGTGCCAGCAGCTTGGGGAACAGAAAAGAGACCCAGTACTTC
d_call: -; j_call: TRBJ2-1; clone_size: -; v_call: TRBV5-1; cdr3_aa: CASSDDGAGYNERFF; cdr3_nt: TGCGCCAGCAGCGACGACGGGGCTGGATACAATGAGCGGTTCTTC
d_call: -; j_call: TRBJ2-3; clone_size: few; v_call: TRBV21-1; cdr3_aa: CASRRRTGEITDTQYF; cdr3_nt: TGTGCCAGCCGCAGACGAACAGGGGAGATAACAGATACGCAGTATTTT
d_call: -; j_call: TRBJ2-4; clone_size: -; v_call: TRBV24-1; cdr3_aa: CATSDSHSFAKNIQYF; cdr3_nt: TGTGCCACCAGTGATTCCCACAGTTTTGCCAAAAACATTCAGTACTTC
d_call: -; j_call: TRBJ2-7; clone_size: few; v_call: TRBV6-1; cdr3_aa: CASSEIGPRYEQYF; cdr3_nt: TGTGCCAGCAGTGAAATAGGCCCCCGGTACGAGCAGTACTTC
d_call: TRBD1; j_call: TRBJ1-6; clone_size: -; v_call: TRBV20-1; cdr3_aa: CSALPTGNDYNSPLHF; cdr3_nt: TGCAGTGCTCTCCCGACAGGGAACGACTATAATTCACCCCTCCACTTT
d_call: TRBD2; j_call: TRBJ2-5; clone_size: -; v_call: TRBV9; cdr3_aa: CASSVSGSMRGETQYF; cdr3_nt: TGTGCCAGCAGCGTTAGCGGGAGTATGAGAGGAGAGACCCAGTACTTC
d_call: -; j_call: TRBJ2-7; clone_size: -; v_call: TRBV7-9; cdr3_aa: CASSPTYNEQYF; cdr3_nt: TGTGCCAGCAGCCCCACATACAATGAGCAGTACTTC
d_call: TRBD1; j_call: TRBJ1-1; clone_size: -; v_call: TRBV6-1; cdr3_aa: CASELRDRGTEAFF; cdr3_nt: TGTGCCAGCGAATTGCGGGACAGGGGTACCGAAGCTTTCTTT
d_call: TRBD2; j_call: TRBJ2-7; clone_size: -; v_call: TRBV15; cdr3_aa: CATSRDRGSGGPNYSYEQYF; cdr3_nt: TGTGCCACCAGCAGAGATCGGGGTAGCGGGGGGCCAAACTACTCCTACGAGCAGTACTTC
d_call: -; j_call: TRBJ2-3; clone_size: many; v_call: TRBV18; cdr3_aa: CASSPGARDTQYF; cdr3_nt: TGTGCCAGCAGTCCTGGAGCTAGAGATACGCAGTATTTT
d_call: -; j_call: TRBJ1-2; clone_size: once; v_call: TRBV4-2; cdr3_aa: CASSQDARARGYGYTF; cdr3_nt: TGTGCCAGCAGCCAAGACGCGAGGGCGCGTGGCTATGGCTACACCTTC
d_call: -; j_call: TRBJ2-3; clone_size: -; v_call: TRBV20-1; cdr3_aa: CSARVPKGGSPNSSTQYF; cdr3_nt: TGCAGTGCTAGGGTCCCTAAGGGGGGCTCCCCAAATTCGAGTACGCAGTATTTT
d_call: -; j_call: TRBJ1-3; clone_size: -; v_call: TRBV7-6; cdr3_aa: CASSPIRGDGNTIYF; cdr3_nt: TGTGCCAGCAGCCCAATTCGGGGGGATGGAAACACCATATATTTT
d_call: -; j_call: TRBJ1-4; clone_size: few; v_call: TRBV27; cdr3_aa: CASRTLNEKLFF; cdr3_nt: TGTGCCAGCAGGACCCTTAATGAAAAACTGTTTTTT
d_call: -; j_call: TRBJ2-7; clone_size: few; v_call: TRBV28; cdr3_aa: CASTGEVGYEQYF; cdr3_nt: TGTGCCAGCACCGGGGAGGTGGGCTACGAGCAGTACTTC
d_call: -; j_call: TRBJ1-1; clone_size: few; v_call: TRBV29-1; cdr3_aa: CSVGAGWANTEAFF; cdr3_nt: TGCAGCGTTGGCGCAGGGTGGGCGAACACTGAAGCTTTCTTT
d_call: -; j_call: TRBJ2-7; clone_size: -; v_call: TRBV7-9; cdr3_aa: CASSTAQGAAYEQYF; cdr3_nt: TGTGCCAGCAGCACAGCTCAGGGTGCCGCCTACGAGCAGTACTTC
d_call: TRBD2; j_call: TRBJ2-1; clone_size: few; v_call: TRBV20-1; cdr3_aa: CSAYTSGSDNEQFF; cdr3_nt: TGCAGTGCCTATACTAGCGGGAGCGACAATGAGCAGTTCTTC
d_call: -; j_call: TRBJ2-1; clone_size: -; v_call: TRBV9; cdr3_aa: CASSVAVRLSSYNEQFF; cdr3_nt: TGTGCCAGCAGCGTAGCTGTGCGCCTTAGCTCCTACAATGAGCAGTTCTTC
d_call: -; j_call: TRBJ2-5; clone_size: few; v_call: TRBV29-1; cdr3_aa: CSVDEGVGETQYF; cdr3_nt: TGCAGCGTTGATGAGGGTGTAGGAGAGACCCAGTACTTC
d_call: TRBD2; j_call: TRBJ2-7; clone_size: -; v_call: TRBV5-1; cdr3_aa: CASSPDPSGRTYEQYF; cdr3_nt: TGCGCCAGCAGCCCAGACCCTAGCGGGAGAACCTACGAGCAGTACTTC
d_call: TRBD1; j_call: TRBJ1-1; clone_size: -; v_call: TRBV29-1; cdr3_aa: CSVADRGHTEAFF; cdr3_nt: TGCAGCGTTGCGGACAGGGGACACACTGAAGCTTTCTTT
d_call: TRBD1; j_call: TRBJ1-1; clone_size: -; v_call: TRBV5-1; cdr3_aa: CASSLPGQGRTEAFF; cdr3_nt: TGCGCCAGCAGCCTTCCGGGACAGGGGCGGACTGAAGCTTTCTTT
d_call: -; j_call: TRBJ1-2; clone_size: -; v_call: TRBV4-2; cdr3_aa: CASSQDRPGQLNYGYTF; cdr3_nt: TGTGCCAGCAGCCAAGATCGTCCGGGACAACTAAACTATGGCTACACCTTC
d_call: TRBD1; j_call: TRBJ2-1; clone_size: few; v_call: TRBV6-1; cdr3_aa: CASSDLGHSRGRNEQFF; cdr3_nt: TGTGCCAGCAGTGATTTGGGACACTCCAGGGGGCGGAATGAGCAGTTCTTC
d_call: TRBD2; j_call: TRBJ2-3; clone_size: -; v_call: TRBV28; cdr3_aa: CASSLRPGLADSDTQYF; cdr3_nt: TGTGCCAGCAGTTTAAGGCCGGGACTAGCGGACTCAGATACGCAGTATTTT
d_call: TRBD2; j_call: TRBJ2-3; clone_size: few; v_call: TRBV20-1; cdr3_aa: CSAKTSGTSLLDTQYF; cdr3_nt: TGCAGTGCAAAGACTAGCGGGACTTCCCTGCTAGATACGCAGTATTTT
d_call: -; j_call: TRBJ2-1; clone_size: -; v_call: TRBV20-1; cdr3_aa: CSTRDIFSYNEQFF; cdr3_nt: TGCAGTACTAGAGATATTTTCTCCTACAATGAGCAGTTCTTC
d_call: TRBD2; j_call: TRBJ2-1; clone_size: -; v_call: TRBV2; cdr3_aa: CASTGTSGSYYNEQFF; cdr3_nt: TGTGCCAGCACCGGGACTAGCGGGAGCTACTACAATGAGCAGTTCTTC
d_call: TRBD1; j_call: TRBJ1-2; clone_size: -; v_call: TRBV27; cdr3_aa: CASSLGTGGENGYTF; cdr3_nt: TGTGCCAGCAGTTTAGGGACAGGGGGCGAGAATGGCTACACCTTC
d_call: -; j_call: TRBJ2-5; clone_size: -; v_call: TRBV5-1; cdr3_aa: CASSLVPGLAEQETQYF; cdr3_nt: TGCGCCAGCAGCTTGGTACCGGGGCTAGCAGAACAAGAGACCCAGTACTTC
d_call: -; j_call: TRBJ2-5; clone_size: few; v_call: TRBV7-9; cdr3_aa: CASSFPLKETQYF; cdr3_nt: TGTGCCAGCAGCTTTCCCCTAAAAGAGACCCAGTACTTC
d_call: -; j_call: TRBJ2-5; clone_size: -; v_call: TRBV29-1; cdr3_aa: CSVEPYFLGGLTEGQETQYF; cdr3_nt: TGCAGCGTTGAACCCTACTTTTTGGGGGGGCTCACGGAAGGTCAAGAGACCCAGTACTTC
d_call: TRBD1; j_call: TRBJ1-5; clone_size: -; v_call: TRBV12-3/TRBV12-4; cdr3_aa: CASSQWTGIGQPQHF; cdr3_nt: TGTGCCAGCAGTCAATGGACAGGGATTGGCCAGCCCCAGCATTTT